The 20 T cell receptor beta chains listed next were all sequenced from one sample in a study of blood T cell repertoires in COVID-19. The data were produced by immunoSEQ multiplex PCR, yet TCRdb's version contains in-frame clones alone and is incomplete. The sample includes about 300,000 clones, just over 90% of them seen just once. Material for sequencing was peripheral blood. Receptor source: a woman aged 25 to 39 with COVID-19, enrolled during active disease.

This chain links TRBV4-1 with TRBJ1-4; 9 bases agree with TRBD1. J was trimmed by 6 bases and V by 3 bases; bases with no gene match: 5. The CDR3 loop spans 15 amino acids. Germline V gene data show CDR1 as MGHRA and CDR2 as YSYEKL. The CDR3 DNA is TGCGCCAGCAGCCAGCAGCGGACAGGGGATGAAAAACTGTTTTTT. This gives the protein CASSQQRTGDEKLFF.

This clone has only one observation. CDR3 nucleotide sequence: TGTGCCAGCAGCTCGGACAGGAGCTATGGCTACACCTTC. Protein product: CASSSDRSYGYTF. The chain has TRBV11-2 and TRBJ1-2, with TRBD1 identical over 7 bases. This CDR3 is 13 amino acids long. V lost 4 bases and J lost 4; bases outside the gene matches: 3. Germline loops: CDR1 SGHAT, CDR2 FQNNGV.

The chain uses TRBV14 and TRBJ1-5, with 9 bases identical to TRBD1. Germline V CDR1 and CDR2: SGHDN, FVKESK. CDR3 length: 16 residues. V lost 0 bases and J lost 6; bases outside the gene matches: 6. CDR3 sequence: CASSQDWDREGQPQHF. The CDR3 nucleotides are TGTGCCAGCAGCCAAGATTGGGACAGGGAAGGTCAGCCCCAGCATTTT. The full variable domain, its missing parts supplied by reference TRBV14 and TRBJ1-5, is EAGVTQFPSHSVIEKGQTVTLRCDPISGHDNLYWYRRVMGKEIKFLLHFVKESKQDESGMPNNRFLAERTGGTYSTLKVQPAELEDSGVYFCASSQDWDREGQPQHFGDGTRLSIL.

This chain uses TRBV7-2 with TRBJ1-1; D is possibly TRBD1 (6 bases). The CDR3 runs to 15 residues. The V gene's germline CDR1 is SGHTA and CDR2 FQGNSA. Trimming stripped 5 bases from V and 3 bases from J, with 16 bases between. The CDR3 loop reads CASSLTSDSYTEAFF. CDR3 nucleotide sequence: TGTGCCAGCAGCCTAACTTCGGACAGCTACACTGAAGCTTTCTTT.

This clone was seen a single time. The chain carries TRBV2 and TRBJ1-2; perhaps TRBD1 as D (5 bases). Per germline, CDR1 SNHLY and CDR2 FYNNEI. V was shortened by 2 bases and J by 0 bases, with 10 bases between the two germline ends. The CDR3 has 15 residues. The CDR3 DNA follows: TGTGCCAGCAGTGAAAAGGGGTTTTCTAACTATGGCTACACCTTC. Translating gives CASSEKGFSNYGYTF.

This clone appeared a single time. The chain joins TRBV27 to TRBJ1-2; the match to TRBD1 covers 12 bases. The CDR3 is 17 residues long. CDR1 is MNHEY, CDR2 SMNVEV, per germline (reference sequence). The ends lost 7 bases at V and 0 bases at J; junction bases unmatched: 9. In nucleotides, the CDR3 is TGTGCCAGCACCTCATCGGGACAGGGGGCGACTAACTATGGCTACACCTTC. Its protein is CASTSSGQGATNYGYTF.

In its sample, this clone was seen once. This sequence joins TRBV6-5 and TRBJ2-1, with D tentatively TRBD2 (5 bases). This CDR3 contains 15 residues. The germline gives CDR1 MNHEY, CDR2 SVGAGI. V shed 0 bases and J shed 7 bases, with 13 bases lying between them. Written as DNA, the CDR3 is TGTGCCAGCAGTTACTCGAAGGGCTGGAGGAATGAGCAGTTCTTC. Its protein product is CASSYSKGWRNEQFF.

V and J are TRBV3-1 (or the pseudogene TRBV3-2) and TRBJ1-1; 11 positions agree with TRBD1. J gave up 7 bases and V 4 bases, and 5 bases lay outside the gene matches. Germline assignment: CDR1 LGHDT and CDR2 YNNKEL (reference sequence). The length of the CDR3 is 14 residues. CDR3 sequence (DNA): TGTGCCAGCAGCCCCTCGGACAGGGGGCGTGAAGCTTTCTTT. Encoded protein: CASSPSDRGREAFF.

The chain has TRBV25-1 and TRBJ2-7; 8 bases agree with TRBD1. V was clipped by 3 bases and J by 4 bases; unmatched bases: 8. This CDR3 spans 15 amino acids. Germline CDR1 and CDR2: MGHDK and SYGVNS. This CDR3 reads CASSDPGTGNYEQYF. CDR3 bases: TGTGCCAGCAGTGATCCCGGGACAGGAAATTACGAGCAGTACTTC.

The J gene is TRBJ2-7, the V gene TRBV30; D unclear. Germline CDR1 is GTSNPN and CDR2 is SVGIG (reference sequence). CDR3 size: 12 residues. Trimming took off 0 bases at V and 3 bases at J, with 6 bases between the two ends. Written as DNA, the CDR3 is TGTGCCTGGAGTGTGGCCCGCTACGAGCAGTACTTC. Translation: CAWSVARYEQYF.

This clone was seen a handful of times. The genes are TRBV3-1 (or the pseudogene TRBV3-2) and TRBJ2-5, with TRBD2 identical over 9 bases. This CDR3 contains 17 residues. The germline CDR1 and CDR2 sequences are LGHDT and YNNKEL (reference sequence). Losses at the gene ends were 0 bases for V and 3 bases for J; bases not matched to a gene: 8. CDR3 amino acids: CASSQDLSGSGKETQYF. CDR3 DNA sequence: TGTGCCAGCAGCCAAGATCTTAGCGGGAGTGGGAAAGAGACCCAGTACTTC.

The rearrangement uses TRBV12-3 or TRBV12-4 and TRBJ1-2, with D unresolved. The CDR3 is 12 amino acids. Deletions cut 6 bases from V and 5 bases from J, with 10 bases between. CDR3 sequence reads: CASSQSRYGYTF. The DNA for the CDR3 is TGTGCCAGCAGCCAATCTAGATATGGCTACACCTTC.

The chain is built from TRBV11-2 and TRBJ2-2, with 7 nucleotides matching TRBD1. V lost 1 base, J lost 1 base, and 0 bases stayed unmatched. This CDR3 is built from 15 residues. From germline, CDR1 is SGHAT and CDR2 FQNNGV. CDR3 nucleotides: TGTGCCAGCAGCTTAGGGGACAGGAACACCGGGGAGCTGTTTTTT. Translation: CASSLGDRNTGELFF.

This chain uses TRBV7-9 with TRBJ2-7, with D tentatively TRBD2 (5 bases). Germline assignment: CDR1 SEHNR and CDR2 FQNEAQ (reference sequence). The CDR3 spans 14 residues. V lost 4 bases to trimming and J lost 3 bases, with 13 bases between them. The CDR3 reads CASSSGDRDYEQYF. For the CDR3, the DNA is TGTGCCAGCAGCTCAGGAGACCGGGACTACGAGCAGTACTTC. Using reference TRBV7-9 and TRBJ2-7 for the parts outside the CDR3, the full variable domain is DTGVSQNPRHKITKRGQNVTFRCDPISEHNRLYWYRQTLGQGPEFLTYFQNEAQLEKSRLLSDRFSAERPKGSFSTLEIQRTEQGDSAMYLCASSSGDRDYEQYFGPGTRLTVT.

V is TRBV27 and J is TRBJ1-1; TRBD1 is a possible D gene (6 bases). Germline V gives CDR1 MNHEY, CDR2 SMNVEV (reference sequence). V lost 5 bases to trimming and J lost 0 bases, with 16 bases between them. The CDR3 covers 16 residues. CDR3 loop: CASSPKNGQLNTEAFF. Written as DNA, the CDR3 is TGTGCCAGCAGTCCTAAAAATGGACAGCTGAACACTGAAGCTTTCTTT.

About this clone itself: This sample includes further DNA sequences coding for the same CDR3. In DNA form, the CDR3 reads TGTGCCAGCAGACAGGGGACCAATCAGCCCCAGCATTTT. Protein product: CASRQGTNQPQHF. V gene TRBV6-5 combines with J gene TRBJ1-5, with 7 bases that match TRBD1. Unmatched junction bases numbered 2, after V lost 6 bases and J lost 3 bases. The CDR3 loop spans 13 amino acids. The germline V gene has CDR1 MNHEY and CDR2 SVGAGI.

The J gene is TRBJ1-1, the V gene TRBV9; a weak D match, TRBD1 (5 bases). With 4 bases removed from V and 8 bases from J, the gap between germline ends came to 15 bases. The germline V gene encodes CDR1 SGDLS and CDR2 YYNGEE. This CDR3 comprises 13 residues. In DNA form, the CDR3 reads TGTGCCAGCAGCCCACCGCAGGGCTCCGAAGCTTTCTTT. Residues: CASSPPQGSEAFF.

The chain couples TRBV6-5 to TRBJ2-2; D is perhaps TRBD1 (6 bases). The CDR3 sequence is 16 residues long. V lost 0 bases and J lost 5, with 13 bases in between. Germline CDR1 reads MNHEY; CDR2 reads SVGAGI. CDR3 coding DNA: TGTGCCAGCAGTTACTCCGAGAAAACAGGGACCGGGGAGCTGTTTTTT. Its protein is CASSYSEKTGTGELFF.

The V and J genes are TRBV5-1 and TRBJ1-4; tentative D call: TRBD1 (6 bases). CDR1 SGHRS and CDR2 YFSETQ come from the germline V gene. V was trimmed by 5 bases and J by 8 bases, leaving 19 bases between them. This CDR3 is 15 amino acids long. CDR3 amino acids: CASSWSSRGEEKLFF. The CDR3 bases are TGCGCCAGCAGTTGGAGTAGCAGGGGCGAGGAAAAACTGTTTTTT.

The genes are TRBV20-1 and TRBJ2-7, with D possibly TRBD1 on 5 matching bases. Trimming pared 3 bases from V and 6 bases from J, leaving 18 bases between. The CDR3 spans 14 residues. Germline loops: CDR1 DFQATT, CDR2 SNEGSKA (reference sequence). CDR3 nucleotide sequence: TGCAGTGCTAGTCCCGACAGCCCTGCCCTCGAGCAGTACTTC. Its protein is CSASPDSPALEQYF.